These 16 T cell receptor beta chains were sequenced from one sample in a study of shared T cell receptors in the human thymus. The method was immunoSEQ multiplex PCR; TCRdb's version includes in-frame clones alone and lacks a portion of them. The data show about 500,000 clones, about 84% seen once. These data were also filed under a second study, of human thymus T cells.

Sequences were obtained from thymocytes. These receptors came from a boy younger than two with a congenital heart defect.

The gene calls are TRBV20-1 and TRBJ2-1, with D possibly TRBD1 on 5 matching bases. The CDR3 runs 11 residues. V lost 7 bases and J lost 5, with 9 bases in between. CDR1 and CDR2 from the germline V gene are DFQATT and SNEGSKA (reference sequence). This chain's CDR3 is CSVLRDNEQFF. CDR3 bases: TGCAGTGTCCTCAGGGACAATGAGCAGTTCTTC.

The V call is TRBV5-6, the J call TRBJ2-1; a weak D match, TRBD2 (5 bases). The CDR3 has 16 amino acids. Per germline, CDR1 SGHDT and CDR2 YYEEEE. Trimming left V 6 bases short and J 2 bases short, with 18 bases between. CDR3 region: CASTETRLAPYNEQFF. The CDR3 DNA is TGTGCCAGCACAGAGACGAGGCTAGCCCCCTACAATGAGCAGTTCTTC. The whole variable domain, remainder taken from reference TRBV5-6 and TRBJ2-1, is DAGVTQSPTHLIKTRGQQVTLRCSPKSGHDTVSWYQQALGQGPQFIFQYYEEEERQRGNFPDRFSGHQFPNYSSELNVNALLLGDSALYLCASTETRLAPYNEQFFGPGTRLTVL.

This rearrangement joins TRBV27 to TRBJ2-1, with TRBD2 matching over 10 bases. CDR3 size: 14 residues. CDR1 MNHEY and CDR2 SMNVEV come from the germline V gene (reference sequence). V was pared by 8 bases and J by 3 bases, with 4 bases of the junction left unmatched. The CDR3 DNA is TGTGCCAGCTCCGGGACTAGCGACTACAATGAGCAGTTCTTC. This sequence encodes CASSGTSDYNEQFF.

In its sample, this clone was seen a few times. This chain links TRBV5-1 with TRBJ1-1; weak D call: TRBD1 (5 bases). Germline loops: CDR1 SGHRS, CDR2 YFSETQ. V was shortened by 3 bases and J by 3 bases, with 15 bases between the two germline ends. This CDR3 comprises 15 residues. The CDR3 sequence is CASSSRRRGDTEAFF. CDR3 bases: TGCGCCAGCAGCTCCCGACGGCGGGGGGACACTGAAGCTTTCTTT.

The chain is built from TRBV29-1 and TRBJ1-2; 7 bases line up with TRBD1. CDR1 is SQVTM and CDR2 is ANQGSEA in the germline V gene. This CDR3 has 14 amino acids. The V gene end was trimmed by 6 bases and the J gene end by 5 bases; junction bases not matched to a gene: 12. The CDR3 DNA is TGCAGCGTCCGAAAGGGGGCTGGGGGGTATGGCTACACCTTC. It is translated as CSVRKGAGGYGYTF.

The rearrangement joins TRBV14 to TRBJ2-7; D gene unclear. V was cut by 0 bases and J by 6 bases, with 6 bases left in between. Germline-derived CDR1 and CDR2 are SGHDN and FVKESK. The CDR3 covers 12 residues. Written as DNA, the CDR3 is TGTGCCAGCAGCCAAGACGGTGGCGAGCAGTACTTC. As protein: CASSQDGGEQYF.

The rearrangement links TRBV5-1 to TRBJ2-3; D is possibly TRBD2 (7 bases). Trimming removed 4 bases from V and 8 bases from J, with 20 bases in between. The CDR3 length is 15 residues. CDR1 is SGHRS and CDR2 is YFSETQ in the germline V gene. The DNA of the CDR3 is TGCGCCAGCAGCCCCGAGGGGGAGGGGGATTGTACGCAGTATTTT. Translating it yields CASSPEGEGDCTQYF.

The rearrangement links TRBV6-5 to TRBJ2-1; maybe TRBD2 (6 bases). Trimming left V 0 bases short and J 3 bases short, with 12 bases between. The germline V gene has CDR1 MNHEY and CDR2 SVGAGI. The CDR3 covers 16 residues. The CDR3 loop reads CASSYSRQGGYNEQFF. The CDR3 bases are TGTGCCAGCAGTTACTCGCGGCAGGGAGGCTACAATGAGCAGTTCTTC.

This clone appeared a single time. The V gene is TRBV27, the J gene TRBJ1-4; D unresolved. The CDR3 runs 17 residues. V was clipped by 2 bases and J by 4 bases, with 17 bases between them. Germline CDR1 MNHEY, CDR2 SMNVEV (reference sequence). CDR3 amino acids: CASSLAAIRGSNEKLFF. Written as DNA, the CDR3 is TGTGCCAGCAGTTTAGCAGCGATCCGAGGGAGTAATGAAAAACTGTTTTTT.

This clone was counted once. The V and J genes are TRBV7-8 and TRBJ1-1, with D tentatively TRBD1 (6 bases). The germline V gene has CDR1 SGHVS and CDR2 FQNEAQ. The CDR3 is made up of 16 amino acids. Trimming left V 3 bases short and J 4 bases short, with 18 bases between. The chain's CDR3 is CASSLRGHFSSTEAFF. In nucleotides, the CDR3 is TGTGCCAGCAGCTTGAGGGGACACTTTTCGTCCACTGAAGCTTTCTTT. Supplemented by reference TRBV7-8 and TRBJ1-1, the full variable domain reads GAGVSQSPRYKVAKRGQDVALRCDPISGHVSLFWYQQALGQGPEFLTYFQNEAQLDKSGLPSDRFFAERPEGSVSTLKIQRTQQEDSAVYLCASSLRGHFSSTEAFFGQGTRLTVV.

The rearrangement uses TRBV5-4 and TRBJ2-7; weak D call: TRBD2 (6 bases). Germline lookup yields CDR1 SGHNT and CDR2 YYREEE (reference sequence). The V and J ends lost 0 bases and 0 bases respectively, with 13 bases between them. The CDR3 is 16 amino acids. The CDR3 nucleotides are TGTGCCAGCAGCTTGGCTGCTAGCGAAATCTCCTACGAGCAGTACTTC. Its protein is CASSLAASEISYEQYF.

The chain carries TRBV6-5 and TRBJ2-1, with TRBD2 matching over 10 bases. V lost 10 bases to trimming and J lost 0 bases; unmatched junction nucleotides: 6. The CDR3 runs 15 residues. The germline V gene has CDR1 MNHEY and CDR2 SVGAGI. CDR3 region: CATSSSGSSYNEQFF. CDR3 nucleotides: TGTGCCACATCCTCTAGCGGGAGCTCCTACAATGAGCAGTTCTTC.

CDR3 sequence (DNA): TGTGCTAGTGGTGCGGGGGGTCTCCAGCCCCAGCATTTT. It yields the protein CASGAGGLQPQHF. The chain uses TRBV12-5 and TRBJ1-5; maybe TRBD1 (5 bases). The germline gives CDR1 LGHNT, CDR2 FRNRAP. V dropped 5 bases and J dropped 7 bases, with 12 bases sitting between them. The length of the CDR3 is 13 residues.

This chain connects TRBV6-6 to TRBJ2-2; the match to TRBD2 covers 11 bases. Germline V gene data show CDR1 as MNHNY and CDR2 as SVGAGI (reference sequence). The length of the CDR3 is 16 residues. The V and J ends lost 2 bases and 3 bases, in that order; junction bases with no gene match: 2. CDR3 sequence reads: CASSYPSGRHTGELFF. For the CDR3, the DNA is TGTGCCAGCAGTTACCCTAGCGGGAGGCACACCGGGGAGCTGTTTTTT.

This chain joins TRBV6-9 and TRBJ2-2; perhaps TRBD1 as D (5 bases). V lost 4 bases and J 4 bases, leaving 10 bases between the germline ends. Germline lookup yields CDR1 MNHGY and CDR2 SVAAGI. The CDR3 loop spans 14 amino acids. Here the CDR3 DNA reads TGTGCCAGCAGTTGTAAGACAGTCACCGGGGAGCTGTTTTTT. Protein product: CASSCKTVTGELFF.

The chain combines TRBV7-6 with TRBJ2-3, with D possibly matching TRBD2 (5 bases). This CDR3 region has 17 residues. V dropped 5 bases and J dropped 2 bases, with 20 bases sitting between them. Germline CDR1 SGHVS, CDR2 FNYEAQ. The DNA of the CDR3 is TGTGCCAGCAGCCCTAGAGGGCTTCCGACTTACACAGATACGCAGTATTTT. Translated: CASSPRGLPTYTDTQYF.